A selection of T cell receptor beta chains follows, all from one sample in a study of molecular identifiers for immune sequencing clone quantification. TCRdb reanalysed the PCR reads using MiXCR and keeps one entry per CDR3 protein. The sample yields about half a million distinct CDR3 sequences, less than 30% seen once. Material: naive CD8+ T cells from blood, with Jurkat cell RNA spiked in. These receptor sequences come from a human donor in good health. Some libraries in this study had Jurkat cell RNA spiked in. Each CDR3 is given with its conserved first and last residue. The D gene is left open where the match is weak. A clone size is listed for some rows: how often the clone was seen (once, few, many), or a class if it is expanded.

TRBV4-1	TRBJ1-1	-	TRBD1	CASSPGQGAGEAFF	TGCGCCAGCAGCCCGGGACAGGGGGCTGGTGAAGCTTTCTTT
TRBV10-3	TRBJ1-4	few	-	CAISELGHFNEKLFF	TGTGCCATCAGTGAGTTGGGACACTTTAATGAAAAACTGTTTTTT
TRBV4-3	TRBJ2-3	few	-	CASSQEGQPPDTQYF	TGCGCCAGCAGCCAAGAAGGGCAGCCCCCAGATACGCAGTATTTT
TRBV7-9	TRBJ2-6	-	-	CASSRTANSGANVLTF	TGTGCCAGCAGCCGGACAGCCAACTCTGGGGCCAACGTCCTGACTTTC
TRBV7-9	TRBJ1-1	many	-	CASSLLAENTEAFF	TGTGCCAGCAGCTTATTGGCAGAGAACACTGAAGCTTTCTTT
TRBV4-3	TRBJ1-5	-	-	CASSPGRLNQPQHF	TGCGCCAGCAGCCCCGGACGGTTAAATCAGCCCCAGCATTTT
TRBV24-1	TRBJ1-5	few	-	CATGSGGSAFDQPQHF	TGTGCCACCGGATCCGGGGGCAGTGCTTTTGATCAGCCCCAGCATTTT
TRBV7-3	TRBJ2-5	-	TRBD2	CASSRGPGGSREPQYF	TGTGCCAGCAGCCGAGGACCGGGAGGGAGTCGAGAGCCCCAGTACTTC
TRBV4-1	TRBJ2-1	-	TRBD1	CASSQEPGTGSFVTYNEQFF	TGCGCCAGCAGCCAAGAGCCCGGGACAGGAAGCTTTGTCACGTACAATGAGCAGTTCTTC
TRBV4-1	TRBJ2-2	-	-	CASSQVGQLAGELFF	TGCGCCAGCAGCCAAGTTGGCCAGCTCGCCGGGGAGCTGTTTTTT
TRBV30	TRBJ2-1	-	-	CAWSVSDNEQFF	TGTGCCTGGAGTGTCTCCGACAATGAGCAGTTCTTC
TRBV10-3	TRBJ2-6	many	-	CAISANPGANVLTF	TGTGCCATCAGTGCCAACCCAGGAGCCAACGTCCTGACTTTC
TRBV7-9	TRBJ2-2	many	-	CASTPTPPGTGELFF	TGTGCCAGCACCCCTACCCCCCCAGGAACCGGGGAGCTGTTTTTT
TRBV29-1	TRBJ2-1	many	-	CSVASVEQFF	TGCAGCGTTGCAAGCGTGGAGCAGTTCTTC
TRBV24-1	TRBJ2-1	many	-	CATSRDGSSYNEQFF	TGTGCCACTAGCCGGGACGGAAGCTCCTACAATGAGCAGTTCTTC
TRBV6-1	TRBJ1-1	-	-	CASGAPWGGGDTEAFF	TGTGCCAGCGGTGCCCCATGGGGGGGCGGGGACACTGAAGCTTTCTTT
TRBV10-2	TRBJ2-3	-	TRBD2	CASRGTSGGADTQYF	TGCGCCAGCAGGGGGACTAGCGGTGGTGCAGATACGCAGTATTTT
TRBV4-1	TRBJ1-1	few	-	CASSQDWRTNTEAFF	TGCGCCAGCAGCCAAGACTGGCGGACGAACACTGAAGCTTTCTTT
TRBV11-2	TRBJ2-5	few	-	CASSLGVRFGTSQETQYF	TGTGCCAGCAGCTTAGGGGTTAGGTTCGGCACCTCCCAAGAGACCCAGTACTTC
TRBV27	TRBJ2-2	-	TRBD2	CASSLYGLAGGTGELFF	TGTGCCAGCAGTTTATATGGATTAGCGGGAGGTACCGGGGAGCTGTTTTTT
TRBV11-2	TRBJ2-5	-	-	CASSFGVTQYF	TGTGCCAGCAGCTTTGGAGTAACCCAGTACTTC
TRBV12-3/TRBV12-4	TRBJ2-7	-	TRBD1	CASSIYYLTGDEQYF	TGTGCCAGCAGTATATACTACCTTACAGGGGACGAGCAGTACTTC
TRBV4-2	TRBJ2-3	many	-	CASSQVEAVPTDTQYF	TGTGCCAGCAGCCAAGTCGAAGCCGTCCCCACAGATACGCAGTATTTT